This passage covers 7 T cell receptor beta chains from one sample sequenced in a study of T cell repertoires in cytomegalovirus infection. TCRdb recomputed calls from the reads with MiXCR, one row per CDR3 protein. This sample has 450,000 to 550,000 distinct CDR3 sequences, with approximately 17% found just once. Sequencing input: CD8+ T cells from PBMCs. All receptors derive from a human donor in good health (CMV status not recorded). Some clones in this sample may be carry-over from other donors' samples.

CDR3 loop: CASSFLRGHYYNEQFF. As DNA, the CDR3 is TGTGCCAGCAGTTTCCTCAGGGGGCACTACTACAATGAGCAGTTCTTC. The rearrangement links TRBV27 to TRBJ2-1, with TRBD1 matching 8 bases. Germline CDR1 reads MNHEY; CDR2 reads SMNVEV (reference sequence). The CDR3 is 16 residues long. V shed 3 bases, J shed 3 bases, and the junction held 7 bases outside the gene matches.

At least ten counts were recorded for this clonotype. The J gene is TRBJ1-1, the V gene TRBV7-6; 10 bases are shared with TRBD1. With 5 bases clipped from V and 4 bases from J, the junction kept 4 bases outside the gene matches. This CDR3 contains 14 residues. The germline V gene has CDR1 SGHVS and CDR2 FNYEAQ. The CDR3 nucleotides read TGTGCCAGCAGCCCGTGGACAGGGGGCACTGAAGCTTTCTTT. Translation: CASSPWTGGTEAFF. Full variable domain (outside the CDR3, taken from reference TRBV7-6 and TRBJ1-1): GAGVSQSPRYKVTKRGQDVALRCDPISGHVSLYWYRQALGQGPEFLTYFNYEAQQDKSGLPNDRFSAERPEGSISTLTIQRTEQRDSAMYRCASSPWTGGTEAFFGQGTRLTVV.

This clonotype has ten or more counts. As DNA, the CDR3 is TGTGCCAGCAGGAGTGGACACGAGAGCTCTGGAAACACCATATATTTT. Its translation is CASRSGHESSGNTIYF. The chain links TRBV12-3 or TRBV12-4 to TRBJ1-3; tentative D call: TRBD1 (5 bases). The V end lost 6 bases, the J end lost 0 bases, and 15 bases lay between the germline ends. The CDR3 length is 16 residues.

The rearrangement joins TRBV13 to TRBJ1-2; D is perhaps TRBD1 (5 bases). Germline V gene sequence: CDR1 PRHDT, CDR2 FYEKMQ (reference sequence). This CDR3 is 15 amino acids long. V was cut by 1 base and J by 4 bases, with 13 bases left in between. DNA of the CDR3: TGTGCCAGCAGCTTAGAAGACAGACAATCCTATGGCTACACCTTC. This sequence encodes CASSLEDRQSYGYTF.

The genes are TRBV24-1 and TRBJ2-2; D is unresolved. Germline CDR1 and CDR2: KGHDR and SFDVKD. The CDR3 extends over 12 amino acids. V was pared by 6 bases and J by 5 bases, with 6 bases between. The CDR3 here is CATSPWTGELFF. The DNA of the CDR3 is TGTGCCACCAGTCCGTGGACCGGGGAGCTGTTTTTT.

This clonotype has more than one count but fewer than ten. Here the CDR3 reads CASTTVDSAQETQYF. CDR3 coding DNA: TGTGCCAGCACCACCGTAGACAGTGCACAAGAGACCCAGTACTTC. V is TRBV5-5 and J is TRBJ2-5, with a tentative D call TRBD1 (5 bases). Germline lookup yields CDR1 SGHKS and CDR2 YYEKEE (reference sequence). V was pared by 6 bases and J by 2 bases, with 17 bases between. The CDR3 loop spans 15 amino acids.

The chain employs TRBV10-3 and TRBJ1-6; D uncertain. The V gene lost 2 bases and the J gene lost 7 bases, with 9 bases spanning the gap. Germline lookup yields CDR1 ENHRY and CDR2 SYGVKD. This CDR3 has 14 amino acids. CDR3 in amino acids: CAISEPQLNSPLHF. As DNA, the CDR3 is TGTGCCATCAGTGAGCCACAGCTCAATTCACCCCTCCACTTT.